These 7 T cell receptor beta chains share one sample of origin, sequenced in a study of shared clonotypes between healthy human individuals. Repertoires were generated with immunoSEQ multiplex PCR, while TCRdb's copy carries only in-frame clones and drops some. The data show some 2,500,000 clones, under 95% seen once. Input material: naive CD4+ T cells from PBMCs. Subset indicated: CD45RA+ positively selected. These receptors were taken from a man between 18 and 35 years old in good health. Some clones in this sample may be carry-over from other donors' samples.

J is TRBJ2-2 and V is TRBV18; 8 bases fit TRBD1. The junction had 8 bases not matched to a gene; V was cut back by 6 bases and J by 2 bases. The length of the CDR3 is 16 residues. Germline V CDR1 and CDR2: KGHSH, LQKENI. CDR3: CASSHPTGVNTGELFF. The CDR3 bases are TGTGCCAGCTCGCATCCGACAGGGGTAAACACCGGGGAGCTGTTTTTT. Complete variable domain (other parts from reference TRBV18 and TRBJ2-2): NAGVMQNPRHLVRRRGQEARLRCSPMKGHSHVYWYRQLPEEGLKFMVYLQKENIIDESGMPKERFSAEFPKEGPSILRIQQVVRGDSAAYFCASSHPTGVNTGELFFGEGSRLTVL.

The chain links TRBV25-1 to TRBJ2-2; D is unresolved. The V end was cut by 4 bases, the J end by 7 bases, with 13 bases between. The CDR3 contains 14 residues. Germline CDR1 is MGHDK and CDR2 is SYGVNS. This chain's CDR3 is CASSAAGSVGELFF. DNA for the CDR3: TGTGCCAGCAGTGCCGCAGGATCAGTCGGGGAGCTGTTTTTT.

The V gene is TRBV5-1, the J gene TRBJ2-5, with 7 bases fitting TRBD2. Germline V gives CDR1 SGHRS, CDR2 YFSETQ. The V and J ends lost 0 bases and 5 bases, in that order; junction bases with no gene match: 10. The CDR3 is 16 amino acids. The DNA of the CDR3 is TGCGCCAGCAGCTTGGGCAACGGGGGGTTAGAGGAGACCCAGTACTTC. Its translation is CASSLGNGGLEETQYF. The complete variable domain, with remaining parts taken from reference TRBV5-1 and TRBJ2-5, reads KAGVTQTPRYLIKTRGQQVTLSCSPISGHRSVSWYQQTPGQGLQFLFEYFSETQRNKGNFPGRFSGRQFSNSRSEMNVSTLELGDSALYLCASSLGNGGLEETQYFGPGTRLLVL.

Comment on this clone: This same CDR3 is encoded by further DNA sequences in the sample. The gene calls are TRBV5-1 and TRBJ1-1; D is unclear. There are 15 residues in the CDR3. Germline CDR1 SGHRS, CDR2 YFSETQ. Trimming cost V 0 bases and J 0 bases, with 9 bases left between them. CDR3: CASSLVGSMNTEAFF. The CDR3 nucleotides read TGCGCCAGCAGCTTGGTCGGGAGTATGAACACTGAAGCTTTCTTT.

This sequence joins TRBV5-1 and TRBJ1-5; a possible D gene is TRBD1 (6 bases). V dropped 2 bases and J dropped 6 bases, with 15 bases sitting between them. The germline CDR1 and CDR2 sequences are SGHRS and YFSETQ. The CDR3 is 15 residues long. In DNA, the CDR3 is TGCGCCAGCAGCTTAGACGGGGGGCTCGGTCAGCCCCAGCATTTT. This codes for CASSLDGGLGQPQHF. Filled out from reference TRBV5-1 and TRBJ1-5, the complete variable domain reads KAGVTQTPRYLIKTRGQQVTLSCSPISGHRSVSWYQQTPGQGLQFLFEYFSETQRNKGNFPGRFSGRQFSNSRSEMNVSTLELGDSALYLCASSLDGGLGQPQHFGDGTRLSIL.

This chain links TRBV5-1 with TRBJ1-2; D is unclear. There are 15 residues in the CDR3. Trimming removed 0 bases at V and 1 base at J, with 10 bases between. Germline-derived CDR1 and CDR2 are SGHRS and YFSETQ. CDR3 region: CASSLGSLFNYGYTF. In nucleotides, the CDR3 is TGCGCCAGCAGCTTGGGCAGCCTCTTTAACTATGGCTACACCTTC.

The chain has TRBV11-2 and TRBJ2-7, with D maybe TRBD2 (5 bases). Looked up from germline, CDR1 is SGHAT and CDR2 is FQNNGV. The length of the CDR3 is 14 residues. V gave up 5 bases and J gave up 0 bases, with 11 bases separating them. CDR3 sequence reads: CASSAVGVSYEQYF. For the CDR3, the DNA is TGTGCCAGCAGCGCAGTCGGGGTCTCCTACGAGCAGTACTTC.